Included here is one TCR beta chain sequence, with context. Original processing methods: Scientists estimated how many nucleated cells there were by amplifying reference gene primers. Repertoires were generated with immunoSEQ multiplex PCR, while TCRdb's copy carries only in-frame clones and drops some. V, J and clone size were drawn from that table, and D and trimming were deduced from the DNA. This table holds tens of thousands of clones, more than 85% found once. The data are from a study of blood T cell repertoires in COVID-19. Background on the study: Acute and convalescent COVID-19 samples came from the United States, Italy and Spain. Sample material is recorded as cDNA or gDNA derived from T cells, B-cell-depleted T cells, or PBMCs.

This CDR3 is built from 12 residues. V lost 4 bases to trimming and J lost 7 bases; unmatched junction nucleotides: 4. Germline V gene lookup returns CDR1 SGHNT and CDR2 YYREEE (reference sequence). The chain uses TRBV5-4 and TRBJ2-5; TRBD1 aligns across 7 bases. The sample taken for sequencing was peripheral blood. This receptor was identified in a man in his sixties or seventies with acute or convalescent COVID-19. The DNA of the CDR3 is TGTGCCAGCAGCCTAGGGGGCGGGACCCAGTACTTC. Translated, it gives CASSLGGGTQYF.